This TCR beta chain was obtained from a study of OX40 agonist ivuxolimab in advanced cancers. Whole-study context: Patients treated during dose escalation were battling hepatocellular carcinoma, melanoma, renal cell or head and neck cancer.

The assay was immunoSEQ multiplex PCR, and TCRdb's table has in-frame clones only and misses some. The sample includes over 35,000 clones, about 86% of them seen just once. As concerns this clone: What it binds is unknown.

Germline V lookup: CDR1 LGHNA, CDR2 YNFKEQ. This CDR3 region has 13 residues. Between the trimmed V and J ends, which lost 4 bases and 6 bases, there was a span of 12 bases. The study, taken as a whole, reports: Expanded clones belonging to CD8+ T cells outnumbered, on average, those of CD4+.

The sequenced sample was CD4+ or CD8+ T cells sorted from blood, obtained in a trial of the OX40 agonist ivuxolimab. The receptor's source is an adult with an advanced solid tumor such as melanoma, head and neck, liver or kidney cancer. The rearrangement links TRBV4-2 to TRBJ1-1; TRBD1 is a possible D gene (5 bases). Here the CDR3 DNA reads TGTGCCAGCAGCCCGTATCAAGGGGCTGAAGCTTTCTTT. Its protein is CASSPYQGAEAFF.